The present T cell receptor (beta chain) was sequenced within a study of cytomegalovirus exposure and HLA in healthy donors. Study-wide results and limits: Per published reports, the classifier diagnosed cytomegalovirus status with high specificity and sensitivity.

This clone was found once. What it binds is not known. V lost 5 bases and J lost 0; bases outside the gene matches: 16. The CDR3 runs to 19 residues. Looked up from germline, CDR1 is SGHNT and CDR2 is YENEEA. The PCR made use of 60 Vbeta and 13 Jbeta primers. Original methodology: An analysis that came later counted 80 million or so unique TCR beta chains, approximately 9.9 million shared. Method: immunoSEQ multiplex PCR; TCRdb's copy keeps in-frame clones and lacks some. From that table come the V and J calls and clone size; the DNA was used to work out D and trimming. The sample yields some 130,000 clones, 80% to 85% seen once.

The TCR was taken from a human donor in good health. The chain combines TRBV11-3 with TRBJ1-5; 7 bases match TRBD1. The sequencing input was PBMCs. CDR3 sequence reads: CASSRRTGDGQYSNQPQHF. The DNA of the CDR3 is TGTGCCAGCAGCAGACGAACAGGGGACGGACAGTATAGCAATCAGCCCCAGCATTTT.